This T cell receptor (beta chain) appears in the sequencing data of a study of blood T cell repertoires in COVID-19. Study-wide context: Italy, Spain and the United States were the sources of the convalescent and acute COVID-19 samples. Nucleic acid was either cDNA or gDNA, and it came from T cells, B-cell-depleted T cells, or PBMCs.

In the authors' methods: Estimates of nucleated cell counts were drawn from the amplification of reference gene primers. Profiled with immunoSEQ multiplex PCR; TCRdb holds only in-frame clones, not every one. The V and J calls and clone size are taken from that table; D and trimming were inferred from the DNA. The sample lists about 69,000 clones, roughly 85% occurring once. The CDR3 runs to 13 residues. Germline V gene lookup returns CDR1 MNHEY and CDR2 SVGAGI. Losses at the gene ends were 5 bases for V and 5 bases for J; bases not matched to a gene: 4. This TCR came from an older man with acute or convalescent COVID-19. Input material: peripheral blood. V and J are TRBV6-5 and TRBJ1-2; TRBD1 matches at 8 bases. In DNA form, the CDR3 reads TGTGCCAGCAGTCTGACAGGGGAGTATGGCTACACCTTC. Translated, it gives CASSLTGEYGYTF.